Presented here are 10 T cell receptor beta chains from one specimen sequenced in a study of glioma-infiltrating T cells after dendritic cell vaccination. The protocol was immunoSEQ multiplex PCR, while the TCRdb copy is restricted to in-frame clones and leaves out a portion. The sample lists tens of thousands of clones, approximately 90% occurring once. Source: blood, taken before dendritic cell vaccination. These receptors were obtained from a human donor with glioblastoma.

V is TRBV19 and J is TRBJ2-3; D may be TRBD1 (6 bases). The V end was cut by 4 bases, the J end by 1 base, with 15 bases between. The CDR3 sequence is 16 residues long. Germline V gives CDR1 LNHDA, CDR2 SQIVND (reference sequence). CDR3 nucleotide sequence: TGTGCCAGTAGTAACTGGACAGACTACGGCACAGATACGCAGTATTTT. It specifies CASSNWTDYGTDTQYF.

CDR3 nucleotides: TGTGCCAGCTCACCACCCTCGGGGATAACAGATACGCAGTATTTT. This encodes CASSPPSGITDTQYF. The rearrangement uses TRBV18 and TRBJ2-3, with D maybe TRBD2 (5 bases). CDR1 and CDR2 (germline): KGHSH, LQKENI. V lost 0 bases and J lost 3, with 10 bases in between. The CDR3 runs 15 residues.

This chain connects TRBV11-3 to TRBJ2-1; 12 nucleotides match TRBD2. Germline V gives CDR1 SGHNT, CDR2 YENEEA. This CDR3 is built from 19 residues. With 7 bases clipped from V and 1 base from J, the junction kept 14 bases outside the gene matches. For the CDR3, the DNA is TGTGCCAGCACCCTTACCCGGACTAGCGGGATGGGGTCCTACAATGAGCAGTTCTTC. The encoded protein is CASTLTRTSGMGSYNEQFF.

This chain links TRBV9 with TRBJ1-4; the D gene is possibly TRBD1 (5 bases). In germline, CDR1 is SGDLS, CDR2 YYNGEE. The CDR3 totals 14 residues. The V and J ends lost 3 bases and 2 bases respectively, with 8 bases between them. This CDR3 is CASSERGTNEKLFF. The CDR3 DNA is TGTGCCAGCAGCGAACGGGGGACTAATGAAAAACTGTTTTTT.

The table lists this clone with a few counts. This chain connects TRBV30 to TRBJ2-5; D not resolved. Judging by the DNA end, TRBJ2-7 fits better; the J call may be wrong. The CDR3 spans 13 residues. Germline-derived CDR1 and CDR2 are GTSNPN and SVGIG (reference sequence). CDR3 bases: TGTGCCTGGAGTGTACGGGTCCTCTACGAGCAGTACTTC. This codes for CAWSVRVLYEQYF.

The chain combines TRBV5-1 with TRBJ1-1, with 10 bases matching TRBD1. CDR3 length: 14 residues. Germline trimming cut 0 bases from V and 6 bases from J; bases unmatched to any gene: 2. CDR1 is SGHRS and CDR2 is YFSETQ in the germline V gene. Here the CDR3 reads CASSLETGGSEAFF. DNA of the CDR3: TGCGCCAGCAGCTTGGAGACAGGGGGCTCTGAAGCTTTCTTT. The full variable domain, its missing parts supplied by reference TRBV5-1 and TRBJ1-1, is KAGVTQTPRYLIKTRGQQVTLSCSPISGHRSVSWYQQTPGQGLQFLFEYFSETQRNKGNFPGRFSGRQFSNSRSEMNVSTLELGDSALYLCASSLETGGSEAFFGQGTRLTVV.

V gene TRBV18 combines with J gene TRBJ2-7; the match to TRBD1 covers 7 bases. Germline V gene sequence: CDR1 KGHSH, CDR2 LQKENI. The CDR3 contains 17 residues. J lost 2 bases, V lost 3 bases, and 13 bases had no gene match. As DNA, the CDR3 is TGTGCCAGCTCACCCCTAGACAGGGCCTCATTTACCTACGAGCAGTACTTC. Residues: CASSPLDRASFTYEQYF.

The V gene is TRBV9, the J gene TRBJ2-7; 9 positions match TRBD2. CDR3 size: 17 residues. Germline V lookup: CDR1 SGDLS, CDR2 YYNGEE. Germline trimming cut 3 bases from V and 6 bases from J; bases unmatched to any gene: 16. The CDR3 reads CASSAGTDSGSRAEQYF. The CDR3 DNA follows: TGTGCCAGCAGCGCCGGGACAGATAGCGGGAGCCGAGCCGAGCAGTACTTC.

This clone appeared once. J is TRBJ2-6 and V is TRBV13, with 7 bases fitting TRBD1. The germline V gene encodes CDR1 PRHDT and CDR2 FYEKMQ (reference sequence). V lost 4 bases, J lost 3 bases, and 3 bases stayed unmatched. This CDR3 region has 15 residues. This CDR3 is CASSSQGYGANVLTF. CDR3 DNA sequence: TGTGCCAGCAGCTCACAGGGGTATGGGGCCAACGTCCTGACTTTC.

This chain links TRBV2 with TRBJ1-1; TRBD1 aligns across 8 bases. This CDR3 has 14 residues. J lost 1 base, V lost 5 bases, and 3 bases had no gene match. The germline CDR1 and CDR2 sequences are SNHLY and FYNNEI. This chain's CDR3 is CASSTGTGNTEAFF. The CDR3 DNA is TGTGCCAGCAGTACCGGGACAGGGAACACTGAAGCTTTCTTT.